A single sample gave rise to the 26 T cell receptor beta chains below, sequenced in a study of PD-1 blockade in mismatch repair-deficient tumors. TCRdb's copy holds only in-frame clones and misses some; the assay was immunoSEQ multiplex PCR. The sample includes approximately 100,000 clones, over 75% of them seen just once. The source was peripheral blood, collected about eight months after starting pembrolizumab. These receptors came from an adult with mismatch repair-deficient cancer.

The chain links TRBV4-3 to TRBJ2-7, with TRBD2 identical over 8 bases. In germline, CDR1 is LGHNA, CDR2 YSLEER. The CDR3 length is 17 residues. The trim removed 2 bases at V and 2 bases at J, leaving 11 bases unmatched. The chain's CDR3 is CASSQKDKRETTYEQYF. In DNA, the CDR3 is TGCGCCAGCAGCCAAAAGGACAAGCGGGAGACTACCTACGAGCAGTACTTC.

This sequence joins TRBV25-1 and TRBJ1-5; TRBD1 matches 9 bases. Germline loops: CDR1 MGHDK, CDR2 SYGVNS. CDR3 length: 14 amino acids. Losses at the gene ends were 3 bases for V and 4 bases for J; bases not matched to a gene: 1. CDR3 sequence reads: CASSDGTGNQPQHF. DNA of the CDR3: TGTGCCAGCAGTGACGGGACAGGGAATCAGCCCCAGCATTTT.

V and J are TRBV7-2 and TRBJ2-7, with TRBD1 matching 9 bases. The CDR3 is 14 residues long. The germline V gene encodes CDR1 SGHTA and CDR2 FQGNSA. The V and J ends lost 1 base and 4 bases, in that order; junction bases with no gene match: 2. Written as DNA, the CDR3 is TGTGCCAGCAGCTTAGTGGGACAGGGATACGAGCAGTACTTC. This sequence encodes CASSLVGQGYEQYF.

This clone was seen a few times. The J gene is TRBJ2-7, the V gene TRBV5-4, with D unresolved. Germline loops: CDR1 SGHNT, CDR2 YYREEE (reference sequence). The CDR3 runs to 15 residues. Deletions cut 5 bases from V and 0 bases from J, with 15 bases between. CDR3 bases: TGTGCCAGCAGAACAGACACCGCAGCCTCCTACGAGCAGTACTTC. It encodes CASRTDTAASYEQYF.

The chain recombines TRBV7-8 with TRBJ1-4; D gene uncertain. The CDR3 has 16 amino acids. Looked up from germline, CDR1 is SGHVS and CDR2 is FQNEAQ. V lost 5 bases to trimming and J lost 0 bases, with 13 bases between them. The CDR3 bases are TGTGCCAGCAGCCAAGCGCCGACGGCAACTAATGAAAAACTGTTTTTT. It encodes CASSQAPTATNEKLFF.

CDR3 DNA sequence: TGTGCCACCATAAAGGACAGGGAACGCACTGAAGCTTTCTTT. It specifies CATIKDRERTEAFF. This chain uses TRBV10-3 with TRBJ1-1; TRBD1 matches at 8 bases. J gave up 4 bases and V 10 bases, and 11 bases lay outside the gene matches. The CDR3 is 14 residues long. Per germline, CDR1 ENHRY and CDR2 SYGVKD.

This clone was found a few times. The rearrangement joins TRBV25-1 to TRBJ1-5; 9 nucleotides agree with TRBD1. This CDR3 is 13 amino acids long. The V and J ends lost 9 bases and 6 bases, in that order; junction bases with no gene match: 6. Per germline, CDR1 MGHDK and CDR2 SYGVNS. The CDR3 DNA follows: TGTGCCAGTAAGGGACAGGGACGTCAGCCCCAGCATTTT. This codes for CASKGQGRQPQHF.

The chain links TRBV19 to TRBJ2-1, with TRBD2 matching 7 bases. V shed 4 bases, J shed 4 bases, and the junction held 4 bases outside the gene matches. The CDR3 contains 14 residues. CDR1 is LNHDA, CDR2 SQIVND, per germline (reference sequence). DNA of the CDR3: TGTGCCAGTAGTACACTAGCGTATTACAATGAGCAGTTCTTC. Translation gives CASSTLAYYNEQFF.

In its sample, this clone was seen a few times. J is TRBJ1-3 and V is TRBV18, with 9 bases aligning to TRBD1. The V gene's germline CDR1 is KGHSH and CDR2 LQKENI. This CDR3 spans 16 amino acids. V was clipped by 2 bases and J by 3 bases; unmatched bases: 5. The CDR3 bases are TGTGCCAGCTCACCAACGGCGACAGGGGGTGGAAACACCATATATTTT. It yields the protein CASSPTATGGGNTIYF.

The chain uses TRBV4-1 and TRBJ1-1; TRBD1 might be the D (5 bases). Germline lookup yields CDR1 MGHRA and CDR2 YSYEKL. The length of the CDR3 is 16 residues. Trimming took off 0 bases at V and 11 bases at J, with 22 bases between the two ends. The CDR3 bases are TGCGCCAGCAGCCAAGAGCTAGTGGGGCGAGACAGTGTCGCTTTCTTT. Residues: CASSQELVGRDSVAFF.

V and J are TRBV30 and TRBJ2-6, with D possibly being TRBD2 (5 bases). Germline V gene sequence: CDR1 GTSNPN, CDR2 SVGIG (reference sequence). The CDR3 runs to 14 residues. V dropped 0 bases and J dropped 5 bases, with 8 bases sitting between them. CDR3 loop: CAWSVLGRANVLTF. DNA of the CDR3: TGTGCCTGGAGTGTACTAGGTCGGGCCAACGTCCTGACTTTC. The complete variable domain, with remaining parts taken from reference TRBV30 and TRBJ2-6, reads SQTIHQWPATLVQPVGSPLSLECTVEGTSNPNLYWYRQAAGRGLQLLFYSVGIGQISSEVPQNLSASRPQDRQFILSSKKLLLSDSGFYLCAWSVLGRANVLTFGAGSRLTVL.

The rearrangement joins TRBV9 to TRBJ2-1; 7 bases are a match to TRBD2. Germline V gives CDR1 SGDLS, CDR2 YYNGEE. This CDR3 is 14 amino acids long. The ends lost 6 bases at V and 7 bases at J; junction bases unmatched: 10. In nucleotides, the CDR3 is TGTGCCAGCACAAGGGAGGGACTTGGGAATGAGCAGTTCTTC. This encodes CASTREGLGNEQFF.

The chain employs TRBV2 and TRBJ1-5; D is unclear. CDR3 length equals 12 residues. CDR1 SNHLY and CDR2 FYNNEI come from the germline V gene. Trimming removed 4 bases at V and 4 bases at J, with 5 bases between. CDR3 sequence: CASSGRNQPQHF. DNA of the CDR3: TGTGCCAGCAGTGGTCGTAATCAGCCCCAGCATTTT.

The chain recombines TRBV6-4 with TRBJ1-5; 8 bases line up with TRBD1. V was clipped by 7 bases and J by 0 bases; unmatched bases: 11. CDR1 MRHNA and CDR2 SNTAGT come from the germline V gene. This CDR3 comprises 17 residues. CDR3 bases: TGTGCCAGCACCTACCCGACAGGGGATTATAGCAATCAGCCCCAGCATTTT. It codes for CASTYPTGDYSNQPQHF.

J is TRBJ2-3 and V is TRBV14; D is undetermined. This CDR3 is 13 amino acids long. CDR1 SGHDN and CDR2 FVKESK come from the germline V gene. The V gene lost 0 bases and the J gene lost 6 bases, with 7 bases spanning the gap. The CDR3 coding sequence is TGTGCCAGCAGCCAAGATTTGGAGGATACGCAGTATTTT. Protein: CASSQDLEDTQYF.

This chain joins TRBV11-1 and TRBJ2-3; TRBD2 matches at 9 bases. Germline CDR1 is SGHAT and CDR2 is FQDESV (reference sequence). Trimming cost V 5 bases and J 14 bases; bases outside gene matches: 5. The CDR3 is 11 residues long. Here the CDR3 reads CASSATGLAYF. The CDR3 coding sequence is TGTGCCAGCAGCGCAACGGGACTAGCGTATTTT.

V gene TRBV7-8 combines with J gene TRBJ1-2, with D perhaps matching TRBD1 (5 bases). The CDR3 extends over 13 amino acids. V lost 5 bases and J lost 8, with 15 bases in between. CDR1 and CDR2 from the germline V gene are SGHVS and FQNEAQ. This CDR3 is CASSLSGEGGYTF. In DNA form, the CDR3 reads TGTGCCAGCAGCCTTTCGGGGGAAGGGGGCTACACCTTC.

The rearrangement links TRBV4-1 to TRBJ1-5; the match to TRBD1 covers 10 bases. V was clipped by 4 bases and J by 5 bases; unmatched bases: 5. From germline, CDR1 is MGHRA and CDR2 YSYEKL. The CDR3 is made up of 15 amino acids. The CDR3 DNA is TGCGCCAGCAGCCCCCGACAGGGGGCCCATCAGCCCCAGCATTTT. Protein product: CASSPRQGAHQPQHF.

The gene calls are TRBV9 and TRBJ2-3, with D maybe TRBD1 (6 bases). Trimming pared 4 bases from V and 1 base from J, leaving 16 bases between. Germline V gene lookup returns CDR1 SGDLS and CDR2 YYNGEE. The CDR3 contains 16 residues. The CDR3 is CASSQGLRQGTDTQYF. The CDR3 DNA reads TGTGCCAGCAGCCAGGGGCTGCGGCAGGGCACAGATACGCAGTATTTT.

The gene calls are TRBV7-2 and TRBJ2-7; D not resolved. V was trimmed by 1 base and J by 6 bases, leaving 13 bases between them. The CDR3 runs to 14 residues. Germline V CDR1 and CDR2: SGHTA, FQGNSA. The chain's CDR3 is CASSLGAALIEQYF. CDR3 DNA: TGTGCCAGCAGCTTAGGGGCCGCCTTGATCGAGCAGTACTTC.

This clone has a single count. J is TRBJ1-2 and V is TRBV7-9; 8 bases line up with TRBD1. This CDR3 has 14 residues. Germline V gene data show CDR1 as SEHNR and CDR2 as FQNEAQ (reference sequence). Trimming removed 3 bases from V and 8 bases from J; junction bases left unmatched: 8. This CDR3 is CASSFSQGAQGYTF. In nucleotides, the CDR3 is TGTGCCAGCAGCTTCTCTCAGGGGGCGCAGGGCTACACCTTC. The variable domain in full, completed from reference TRBV7-9 and TRBJ1-2, reads DTGVSQNPRHKITKRGQNVTFRCDPISEHNRLYWYRQTLGQGPEFLTYFQNEAQLEKSRLLSDRFSAERPKGSFSTLEIQRTEQGDSAMYLCASSFSQGAQGYTFGSGTRLTVV.

The chain has TRBV5-5 and TRBJ1-1; D not certain. Germline V gene data show CDR1 as SGHKS and CDR2 as YYEKEE (reference sequence). V was clipped by 1 base and J by 0 bases, with 10 bases between them. The CDR3 consists of 15 residues. CDR3 amino acids: CASSLRGTMNTEAFF. CDR3 nucleotide sequence: TGTGCCAGCAGCTTGCGCGGAACAATGAACACTGAAGCTTTCTTT.

The J gene is TRBJ2-7, the V gene TRBV21-1; no check of the table's D call, TRBD2, against the DNA was made. TRBV21-1 is a pseudogene. CDR3 length: 19 amino acids. CDR3 loop: CASSIGASGSWVQTYEQYF. As DNA, the CDR3 is TGTGCCAGCAGCATTGGCGCTAGCGGGAGCTGGGTCCAAACCTACGAGCAGTACTTC.

The chain recombines TRBV16 with TRBJ2-5; 7 nucleotides match TRBD2. The V gene's germline CDR1 is KGHSY and CDR2 FQNENV. The CDR3 runs 14 residues. J gave up 5 bases and V 4 bases, and 7 bases lay outside the gene matches. The CDR3 spells CASSRTGGSETQYF. In DNA form, the CDR3 reads TGTGCCAGCAGCCGCACGGGCGGGAGCGAGACCCAGTACTTC.

This chain links TRBV19 with TRBJ2-7; D unclear. Germline V gene data show CDR1 as LNHDA and CDR2 as SQIVND (reference sequence). V was shortened by 2 bases and J by 3 bases, with 11 bases between the two germline ends. The CDR3 is made up of 14 amino acids. The CDR3 nucleotides are TGTGCCAGTAGTATAAGGCTAGAATACTACGAGCAGTACTTC. The encoded protein is CASSIRLEYYEQYF.

The chain joins TRBV2 to TRBJ2-7, with D uncertain. This CDR3 is 13 amino acids long. Germline V gene data show CDR1 as SNHLY and CDR2 as FYNNEI. The V end was cut by 1 base, the J end by 4 bases, with 8 bases between. CDR3 sequence: CASSEGQFYEQYF. CDR3 coding DNA: TGTGCCAGCAGTGAAGGTCAGTTTTACGAGCAGTACTTC. The full variable domain, its missing parts supplied by reference TRBV2 and TRBJ2-7, is EPEVTQTPSHQVTQMGQEVILRCVPISNHLYFYWYRQILGQKVEFLVSFYNNEISEKSEIFDDQFSVERPDGSNFTLKIRSTKLEDSAMYFCASSEGQFYEQYFGPGTRLTVT.